This T cell receptor beta chain was profiled in a study of OX40 agonist ivuxolimab in advanced cancers. Turning to the study itself: Participants could have had prior anti-PD-1, anti-PD-L1 or anti-CTLA-4 therapy, and approximately 37% had some.

Whole-study results and caveats: Both blood CD4+ and CD8+ T cells showed clonal growth by week 6 at 0.1 to 3.0 mg/kg.

At cycle 4 day 1, cycle 7 day 1, and baseline, blood was sampled. Some clones are missing from TCRdb's copy, which holds only in-frame ones; the method was immunoSEQ multiplex PCR. The sample contains 120,000 or so clones, roughly 95% of which appear only once. The CDR3 sequence is 16 residues long. Deletions cut 1 base from V and 1 base from J, with 11 bases between. Germline lookup yields CDR1 SGHTA and CDR2 FQGTGA. To note about this clone: The antigen remains unidentified.

The receptor was derived from an adult with an advanced solid tumor such as melanoma, head and neck, liver or kidney cancer. The sequencing used CD4+ or CD8+ T cells sorted from blood, collected in a trial of the OX40 agonist ivuxolimab. This chain links TRBV7-3 with TRBJ1-5; a weak D match, TRBD1 (6 bases). For the CDR3, the DNA is TGTGCCAGCAGCTTAATTGGGGGGGCCAGCAATCAGCCCCAGCATTTT. It codes for CASSLIGGASNQPQHF.